These 23 T cell receptor beta chains were all obtained from the same sample, sequenced in a study of CD8+CD57+ T cells in acquired aplastic anemia. TCR beta VDJ combinations and CDR3 sequences were profiled from genomic DNA. Each CDR3 protein is one row after TCRdb ran MiXCR on the reads. The sample records more than 150,000 distinct CDR3 sequences, over 40% being singletons. Patients chosen for sequencing had CD8+CD57+ cells that had expanded, as shown by flow cytometry. The specimen sequenced was sorted CD4+, CD8+, or CD8+CD57+ T cells (not recorded which) from PBMCs. The source of these receptors is a human donor with aplastic anemia.

In its sample, this clonotype was seen once. One end of the junction does not line up with germline, which may come from a read error. The CDR3 sequence: CATRRGDTQYF. The CDR3 DNA reads TGTGCCACCAGGAGGGGAGATACGCAGTACTTT. This chain links TRBV10-3 with TRBJ2-3; TRBD2 is a possible D gene (6 bases). CDR1 and CDR2 from the germline V gene are ENHRY and SYGVKD. The length of the CDR3 is 11 residues.

DNA of the CDR3: TGCGCCAGCAGCCGCGGGGGGGCCGTTGATACGCAGTATTTT. It encodes CASSRGGAVDTQYF. The J gene is TRBJ2-3, the V gene TRBV4-1; 9 bases are shared with TRBD2. In germline, CDR1 is MGHRA, CDR2 YSYEKL. V shed 4 bases and J 6 bases; nucleotides not matched to a gene: 5. This CDR3 has 14 residues.

This clonotype came up many times. The V and J genes are TRBV5-1 and TRBJ1-6; a possible D gene is TRBD1 (5 bases). Trimming took off 4 bases at V and 0 bases at J, with 11 bases between the two ends. The germline V gene encodes CDR1 SGHRS and CDR2 YFSETQ. This CDR3 has 16 residues. DNA for the CDR3: TGCGCCAGCAGCGCGGACACGAGCTCCTATAATTCACCCCTCCACTTT. Amino acid sequence: CASSADTSSYNSPLHF.

To note about this clonotype: This may stem from a read error, because a much larger clone lies one nucleotide away. The V and J genes are TRBV6-1 and TRBJ1-3; 7 nucleotides agree with TRBD1. Germline CDR1 and CDR2: MNHNS and SASEGT. This CDR3 is built from 13 residues. The CDR3 is CASHRGSGDTIYF. The CDR3 DNA reads TGTGCCAGCCACAGGGGCTCTGGAGACACCATATATTTT.

Ten or more counts support this clonotype. The J gene is TRBJ1-5, the V gene TRBV5-8; D is ambiguous. Germline-derived CDR1 and CDR2 are SGHTS and YDEGEE. The V gene lost 0 bases and the J gene lost 5 bases, with 9 bases spanning the gap. CDR3 length equals 14 residues. The CDR3 protein is CASSLEGFHQPQHF. In nucleotides, the CDR3 is TGTGCCAGCAGCTTGGAAGGGTTCCATCAGCCCCAGCATTTT.

This clonotype was counted at least ten times. This chain uses TRBV5-1 with TRBJ1-1; the match to TRBD1 covers 7 bases. The CDR3 extends over 14 amino acids. CDR1 and CDR2 (germline): SGHRS, YFSETQ. Germline trimming cut 4 bases from V and 6 bases from J; bases unmatched to any gene: 9. CDR3 sequence reads: CASSLRQGGAEAFF. The CDR3 DNA follows: TGCGCCAGCAGCCTGAGACAGGGAGGGGCTGAAGCTTTCTTT.

The rearrangement joins TRBV14 to TRBJ1-2; 7 bases align to TRBD1. The CDR3 consists of 17 residues. The germline CDR1 and CDR2 sequences are SGHDN and FVKESK. The trim removed 4 bases at V and 5 bases at J, leaving 16 bases unmatched. CDR3 DNA sequence: TGTGCCAGCAGCCGAGATCAATGGGACAGAGTACTATATGGCTACACCTTC. Translating it yields CASSRDQWDRVLYGYTF.

This clonotype has ten or more counts. This chain connects TRBV11-2 to TRBJ2-5, with 7 bases that match TRBD2. Unmatched junction bases numbered 4, after V lost 5 bases and J lost 4 bases. Germline CDR1 SGHAT, CDR2 FQNNGV. This CDR3 is built from 13 residues. The CDR3 region is CASSLQRGETQYF. In nucleotides, the CDR3 is TGTGCCAGCAGCCTTCAGCGGGGAGAGACCCAGTACTTC.

The chain carries TRBV29-1 and TRBJ1-4; D ambiguous. Germline CDR1 is SQVTM and CDR2 is ANQGSEA. This CDR3 has 16 amino acids. Deletions cut 1 base from V and 0 bases from J, with 12 bases between. In nucleotides, the CDR3 is TGCAGCGTTGAAGTAGGAGGCGGGGCAACTAATGAAAAACTGTTTTTT. Translated: CSVEVGGGATNEKLFF. The full variable domain, in which reference TRBV29-1 and TRBJ1-4 provide the parts outside the CDR3, is SAVISQKPSRDICQRGTSLTIQCQVDSQVTMMFWYRQQPGQSLTLIATANQGSEATYESGFVIDKFPISRPNLTFSTLTVSNMSPEDSSIYLCSVEVGGGATNEKLFFGSGTQLSVL.

In DNA, the CDR3 is TGTGCCATCAGTGAGTCTGTTAGCGTAACTGAAGCTTTCTTT. It specifies CAISESVSVTEAFF. V gene TRBV10-3 combines with J gene TRBJ1-1, with D unresolved. The V gene lost 0 bases and the J gene lost 5 bases, with 10 bases spanning the gap. The germline CDR1 and CDR2 sequences are ENHRY and SYGVKD. The CDR3 runs 14 residues.

The rearrangement uses TRBV6-1 and TRBJ2-1; D is undetermined. This CDR3 contains 17 residues. V was clipped by 1 base and J by 0 bases, with 13 bases between them. Germline V CDR1 and CDR2: MNHNS, SASEGT. CDR3 nucleotide sequence: TGTGCCAGCAGTGAAGTTTCCACAGAGACCTCCTACAATGAGCAGTTCTTC. It encodes CASSEVSTETSYNEQFF.

The chain recombines TRBV6-2 or TRBV6-3 with TRBJ1-6; D not certain. The CDR3 is 17 residues long. The V end was cut by 7 bases, the J end by 10 bases, with 26 bases between. Germline values: CDR1 MNHEY, CDR2 SVGEGT. The CDR3 protein is CASTRGSWRKGNSPLHF. The CDR3 DNA reads TGTGCCAGCACCCGCGGCTCCTGGCGGAAGGGTAACTCACCCCTCCACTTT.

V gene TRBV6-1 combines with J gene TRBJ2-7; 11 bases are a match to TRBD2. The ends lost 6 bases at V and 3 bases at J; junction bases unmatched: 4. The germline gives CDR1 MNHNS, CDR2 SASEGT. This CDR3 contains 14 residues. The CDR3 loop is CASRALAGVYEQYV. DNA for the CDR3: TGTGCCAGCAGAGCACTAGCGGGAGTCTACGAGCAGTACGTC.

The chain has TRBV20-1 and TRBJ2-7, with 7 nucleotides matching TRBD1. CDR1 and CDR2 (germline): DFQATT, SNEGSKA (reference sequence). V lost 2 bases to trimming and J lost 2 bases; unmatched junction nucleotides: 9. The CDR3 covers 15 residues. The CDR3 is CSARWRQGVAYEQYF. The CDR3, as DNA: TGCAGTGCTAGATGGAGACAGGGAGTAGCCTACGAGCAGTACTTC.

The chain recombines TRBV7-2 with TRBJ1-2; tentatively, D is TRBD1 (5 bases). The germline V gene has CDR1 SGHTA and CDR2 FQGNSA. The CDR3 is 12 amino acids. The ends were cut back, 4 bases at V and 8 bases at J, with 11 bases in the middle. The CDR3 is CASSSGSQGYTF. The CDR3 DNA sequence: TGTGCCAGCAGCTCAGGGAGTCAAGGCTACACCTTC. The variable domain in full, completed from reference TRBV7-2 and TRBJ1-2, reads GAGVSQSPSNKVTEKGKDVELRCDPISGHTALYWYRQSLGQGLEFLIYFQGNSAPDKSGLPSDRFSAERTGGSVSTLTIQRTQQEDSAVYLCASSSGSQGYTFGSGTRLTVV.

For the CDR3, the DNA is TGTGCCAGCAGCTTGGCTAGTAGCAATGAGCAGTTCTTC. Encoded protein: CASSLASSNEQFF. The V gene is TRBV5-6, the J gene TRBJ2-1; D remains ambiguous. The germline V gene has CDR1 SGHDT and CDR2 YYEEEE. The V end was cut by 0 bases, the J end by 6 bases, with 7 bases between. The length of the CDR3 is 13 residues.

This clonotype was seen repeatedly, ten times or more. The rearrangement joins TRBV3-1 to TRBJ1-1; D unclear. V lost 4 bases and J lost 0, with 12 bases in between. The germline CDR1 and CDR2 sequences are LGHDT and YNNKEL (reference sequence). This CDR3 contains 15 residues. The CDR3 here is CASSRERTVNTEAFF. The CDR3 DNA reads as TGTGCCAGCAGCCGAGAAAGGACGGTGAACACTGAAGCTTTCTTT. Variable domain in full (rest from reference TRBV3-1 and TRBJ1-1): DTAVSQTPKYLVTQMGNDKSIKCEQNLGHDTMYWYKQDSKKFLKIMFSYNNKELIINETVPNRFSPKSPDKAHLNLHINSLELGDSAVYFCASSRERTVNTEAFFGQGTRLTVV.

CDR3 region: CASSEGQMSNQPQHF. The CDR3 DNA reads TGTGCCAGCAGTGAGGGACAGATGAGCAATCAGCCCCAGCATTTT. The chain carries TRBV25-1 and TRBJ1-5, with TRBD1 matching 7 bases. The CDR3 has 15 residues. Germline V gene data show CDR1 as MGHDK and CDR2 as SYGVNS. J lost 1 base, V lost 3 bases, and 3 bases had no gene match.

This clonotype was seen just once. The chain uses TRBV20-1 and TRBJ1-1; D remains unclear. Deletions cut 2 bases from V and 5 bases from J, with 12 bases between. Germline CDR1 and CDR2: DFQATT and SNEGSKA (reference sequence). This CDR3 contains 13 residues. The CDR3, as DNA: TGCAGTGCTAGACCGCAGGCAAGGACTGAAGCTTTCTTT. This codes for CSARPQARTEAFF.

The chain joins TRBV25-1 to TRBJ1-1; D is uncertain. CDR1 and CDR2 from the germline V gene are MGHDK and SYGVNS. Trimming removed 3 bases from V and 6 bases from J, with 8 bases in between. The CDR3 has 12 residues. The CDR3 is CASSEDLAEAFF. CDR3 DNA sequence: TGTGCCAGCAGTGAGGACCTCGCTGAAGCTTTCTTT.

The rearrangement joins TRBV2 to TRBJ1-2, with D perhaps matching TRBD1 (5 bases). Looked up from germline, CDR1 is SNHLY and CDR2 is FYNNEI. Trimming cost V 4 bases and J 3 bases, with 12 bases left between them. The CDR3 is 14 amino acids. The DNA for the CDR3 is TGTGCCAGCAGTGCTGTAGGGGCCGACTATGGCTACACCTTC. Its protein is CASSAVGADYGYTF.

The J gene is TRBJ2-5, the V gene TRBV7-9; a possible D gene is TRBD1 (6 bases). CDR3 length: 13 residues. Trimming left V 6 bases short and J 2 bases short, with 10 bases between. CDR1 is SEHNR and CDR2 is FQNEAQ in the germline V gene (reference sequence). CDR3 bases: TGTGCCAGCAGAGTCGGACAGCAAGAGACCCAGTACTTC. Residues: CASRVGQQETQYF. Full variable domain (missing parts from reference TRBV7-9 and TRBJ2-5): DTGVSQNPRHKITKRGQNVTFRCDPISEHNRLYWYRQTLGQGPEFLTYFQNEAQLEKSRLLSDRFSAERPKGSFSTLEIQRTEQGDSAMYLCASRVGQQETQYFGPGTRLLVL.

This clonotype was detected only once. A junction boundary mismatches the germline segment, possibly from a read error. The V and J genes are TRBV19 and TRBJ1-3; the D gene is possibly TRBD1 (6 bases). Germline values: CDR1 LNHDA, CDR2 SQIVND (reference sequence). This CDR3 is 13 amino acids long. The chain's CDR3 is CASSIGRGNTICF. The CDR3 nucleotides are TGTGCCAGTAGTATAGGCAGGGGAAACACCATATGTTTC.